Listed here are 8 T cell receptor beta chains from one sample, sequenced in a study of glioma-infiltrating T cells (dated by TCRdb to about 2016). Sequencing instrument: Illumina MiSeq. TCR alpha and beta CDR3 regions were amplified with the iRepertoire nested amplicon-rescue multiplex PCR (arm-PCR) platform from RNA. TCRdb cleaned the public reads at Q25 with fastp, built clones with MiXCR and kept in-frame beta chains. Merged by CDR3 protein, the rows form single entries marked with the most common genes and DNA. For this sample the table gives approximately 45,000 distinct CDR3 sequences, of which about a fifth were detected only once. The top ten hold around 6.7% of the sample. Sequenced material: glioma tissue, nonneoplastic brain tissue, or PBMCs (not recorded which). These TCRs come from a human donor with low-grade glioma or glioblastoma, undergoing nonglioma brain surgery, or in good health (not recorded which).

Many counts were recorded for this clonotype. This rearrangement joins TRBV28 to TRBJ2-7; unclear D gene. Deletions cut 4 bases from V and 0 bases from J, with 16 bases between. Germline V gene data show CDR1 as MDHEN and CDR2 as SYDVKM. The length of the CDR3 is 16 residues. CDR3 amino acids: CASSSSKISGSYEQYF. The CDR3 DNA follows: TGTGCCAGCAGTTCATCTAAGATATCGGGCTCCTACGAGCAGTACTTC.

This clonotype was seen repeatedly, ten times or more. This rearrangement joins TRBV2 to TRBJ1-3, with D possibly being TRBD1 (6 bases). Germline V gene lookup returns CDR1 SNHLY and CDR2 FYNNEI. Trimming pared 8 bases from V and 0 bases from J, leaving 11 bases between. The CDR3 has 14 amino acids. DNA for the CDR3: TGTGCCAGCCTTGGACAGAGCTCTGGAAACACCATATATTTT. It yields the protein CASLGQSSGNTIYF.

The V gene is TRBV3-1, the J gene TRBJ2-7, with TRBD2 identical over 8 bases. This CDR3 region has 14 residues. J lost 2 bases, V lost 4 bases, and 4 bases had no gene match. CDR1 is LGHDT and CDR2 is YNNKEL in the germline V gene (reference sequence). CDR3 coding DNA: TGTGCCAGCAGCCGCCAGGGACTAGCCTACGAGCAGTACTTC. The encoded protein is CASSRQGLAYEQYF.

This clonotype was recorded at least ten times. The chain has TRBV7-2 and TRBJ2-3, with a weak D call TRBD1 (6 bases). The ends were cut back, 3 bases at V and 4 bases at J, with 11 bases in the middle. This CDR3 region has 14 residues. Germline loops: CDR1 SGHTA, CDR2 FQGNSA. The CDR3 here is CASSFFRGADTQYF. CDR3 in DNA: TGTGCCAGCAGCTTTTTCAGGGGCGCAGATACGCAGTATTTT.

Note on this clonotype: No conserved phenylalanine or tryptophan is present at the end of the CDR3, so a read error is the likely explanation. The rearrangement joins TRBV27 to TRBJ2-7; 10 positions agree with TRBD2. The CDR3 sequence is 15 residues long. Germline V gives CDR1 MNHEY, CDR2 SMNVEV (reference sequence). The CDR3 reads CASAGTSERPYQQYL. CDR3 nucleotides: TGTGCCAGCGCCGGGACTAGCGAGAGACCCTACCAGCAGTACCTC.

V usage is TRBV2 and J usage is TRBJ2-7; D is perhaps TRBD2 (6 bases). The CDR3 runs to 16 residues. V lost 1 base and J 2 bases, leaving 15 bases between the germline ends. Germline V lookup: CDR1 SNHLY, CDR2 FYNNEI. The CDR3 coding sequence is TGTGCCAGCAGTGAAGAGACCGGGACTGCGCCCTACGAGCAGTACGTC. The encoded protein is CASSEETGTAPYEQYV.

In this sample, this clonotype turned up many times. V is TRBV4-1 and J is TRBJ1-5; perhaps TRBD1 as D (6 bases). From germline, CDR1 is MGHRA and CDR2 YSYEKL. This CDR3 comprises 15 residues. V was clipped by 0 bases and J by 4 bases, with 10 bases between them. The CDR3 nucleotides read TGCGCCAGCAGCCAAGAACAGGGATGGAATCAGCCCCAGCATTTT. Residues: CASSQEQGWNQPQHF.

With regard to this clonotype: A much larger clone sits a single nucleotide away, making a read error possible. CDR3 coding DNA: TGCGCCAGCAGCCAAGATAGGGACAGCTCCTACAAGCAGTACTTC. It yields the protein CASSQDRDSSYKQYF. This chain joins TRBV4-1 and TRBJ2-7, with 7 bases that match TRBD1. The CDR3 loop spans 15 amino acids. CDR1 MGHRA and CDR2 YSYEKL come from the germline V gene.